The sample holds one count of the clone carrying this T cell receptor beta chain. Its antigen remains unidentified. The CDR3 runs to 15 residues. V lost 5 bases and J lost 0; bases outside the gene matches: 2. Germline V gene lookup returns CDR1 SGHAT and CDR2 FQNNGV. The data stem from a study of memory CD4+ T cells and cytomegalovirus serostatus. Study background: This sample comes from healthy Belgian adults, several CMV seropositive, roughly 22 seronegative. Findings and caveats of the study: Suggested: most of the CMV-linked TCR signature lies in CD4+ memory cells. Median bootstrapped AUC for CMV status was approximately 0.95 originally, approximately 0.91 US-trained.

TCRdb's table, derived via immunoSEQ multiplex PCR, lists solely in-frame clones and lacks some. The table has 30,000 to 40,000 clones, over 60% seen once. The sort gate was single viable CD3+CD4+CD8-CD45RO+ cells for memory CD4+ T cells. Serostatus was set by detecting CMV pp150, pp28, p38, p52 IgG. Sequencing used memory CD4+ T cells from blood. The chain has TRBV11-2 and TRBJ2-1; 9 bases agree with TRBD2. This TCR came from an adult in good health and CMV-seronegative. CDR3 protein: CASSARGGSYNEQFF. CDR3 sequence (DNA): TGTGCCAGCAGCGCGCGGGGGGGCTCCTACAATGAGCAGTTCTTC.